This T cell receptor (beta chain) came from a study of cytomegalovirus exposure and HLA in healthy donors. Study as a whole: The same platform as the 666 first-cohort repertoires was used for the 120 validation repertoires, a later analysis reported. Study conclusions and caveats: Most TCR sequences proved rare, with some public TCRs found in many donors. In vitro, a few CMV-associated chains proved specific for CMV antigens.

Clones were read by immunoSEQ multiplex PCR, and TCRdb kept only the in-frame ones, dropping some. The profile shows tens of thousands of clones, over 85% of them singletons. This CDR3 is built from 18 residues. Germline V CDR1 and CDR2: LNHNV, YYDKDF (reference sequence). The ends were cut back, 0 bases at V and 2 bases at J, with 18 bases in the middle. Turning to this clone: What it binds is unknown.

This chain uses TRBV15 with TRBJ2-3, with a tentative D call TRBD1 (6 bases). Sequences were obtained from PBMCs. The sequence was obtained from a woman aged 25 to 39 in good health and CMV-seronegative. The chain's CDR3 is CATSRDRFKGTSTDTQYF. DNA of the CDR3: TGTGCCACCAGCAGAGATCGGTTTAAGGGGACATCCACAGATACGCAGTATTTT. Full variable domain (outside the CDR3, taken from reference TRBV15 and TRBJ2-3): DAMVIQNPRYQVTQFGKPVTLSCSQTLNHNVMYWYQQKSSQAPKLLFHYYDKDFNNEADTPDNFQSRRPNTSFCFLDIRSPGLGDTAMYLCATSRDRFKGTSTDTQYFGPGTRLTVL.